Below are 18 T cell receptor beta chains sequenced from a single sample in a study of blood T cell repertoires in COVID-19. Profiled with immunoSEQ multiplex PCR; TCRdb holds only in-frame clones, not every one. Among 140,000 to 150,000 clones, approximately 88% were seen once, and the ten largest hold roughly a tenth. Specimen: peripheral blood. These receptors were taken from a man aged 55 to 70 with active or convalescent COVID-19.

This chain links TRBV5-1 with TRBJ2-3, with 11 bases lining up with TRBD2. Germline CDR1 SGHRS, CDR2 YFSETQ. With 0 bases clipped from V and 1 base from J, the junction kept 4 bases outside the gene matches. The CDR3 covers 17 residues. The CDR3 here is CASSLAGTSGRTDTQYF. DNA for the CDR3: TGCGCCAGCAGCTTGGCCGGGACTAGCGGTCGCACAGATACGCAGTATTTT.

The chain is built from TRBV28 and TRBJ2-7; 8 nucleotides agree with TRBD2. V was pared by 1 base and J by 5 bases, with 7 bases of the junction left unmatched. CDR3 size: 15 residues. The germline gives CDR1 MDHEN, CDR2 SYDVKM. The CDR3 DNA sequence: TGTGCCAGCAGTTTATTGACTAGCGCCCATCACGAGCAGTACTTC. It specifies CASSLLTSAHHEQYF. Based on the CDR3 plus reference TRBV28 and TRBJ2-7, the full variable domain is DVKVTQSSRYLVKRTGEKVFLECVQDMDHENMFWYRQDPGLGLRLIYFSYDVKMKEKGDIPEGYSVSREKKERFSLILESASTNQTSMYLCASSLLTSAHHEQYFGPGTRLTVT.

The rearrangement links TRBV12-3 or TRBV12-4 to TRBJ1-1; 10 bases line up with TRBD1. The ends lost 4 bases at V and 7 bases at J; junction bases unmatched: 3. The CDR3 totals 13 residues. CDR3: CASSSTGGGEAFF. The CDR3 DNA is TGTGCCAGCAGTTCGACAGGGGGCGGTGAAGCTTTCTTT.

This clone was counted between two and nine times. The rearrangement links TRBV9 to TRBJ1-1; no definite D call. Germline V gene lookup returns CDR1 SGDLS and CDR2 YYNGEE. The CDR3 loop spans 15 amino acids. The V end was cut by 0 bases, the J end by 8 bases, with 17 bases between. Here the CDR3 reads CASSVVVGRTAEAFF. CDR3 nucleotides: TGTGCCAGCAGCGTAGTAGTGGGCCGCACTGCCGAAGCTTTCTTT.

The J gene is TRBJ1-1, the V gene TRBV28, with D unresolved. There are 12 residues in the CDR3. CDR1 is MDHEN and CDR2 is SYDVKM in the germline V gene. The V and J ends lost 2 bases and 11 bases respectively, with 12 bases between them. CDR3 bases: TGTGCCAGCAGTTTAGGGCAGCGGGCGGCTTTCTTT. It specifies CASSLGQRAAFF.

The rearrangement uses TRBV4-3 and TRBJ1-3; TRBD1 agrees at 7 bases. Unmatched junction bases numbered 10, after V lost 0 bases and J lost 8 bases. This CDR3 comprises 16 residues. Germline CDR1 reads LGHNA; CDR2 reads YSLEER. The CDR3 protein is CASSQDVTTGQDTIYF. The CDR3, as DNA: TGCGCCAGCAGCCAAGACGTCACGACAGGGCAGGACACCATATATTTT.

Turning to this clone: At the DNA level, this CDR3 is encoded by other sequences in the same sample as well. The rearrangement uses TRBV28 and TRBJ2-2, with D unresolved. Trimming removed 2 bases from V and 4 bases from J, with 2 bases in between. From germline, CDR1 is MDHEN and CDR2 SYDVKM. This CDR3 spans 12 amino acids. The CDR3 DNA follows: TGTGCCAGCAGTTTACGCACCGGGGAGCTGTTTTTT. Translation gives CASSLRTGELFF.

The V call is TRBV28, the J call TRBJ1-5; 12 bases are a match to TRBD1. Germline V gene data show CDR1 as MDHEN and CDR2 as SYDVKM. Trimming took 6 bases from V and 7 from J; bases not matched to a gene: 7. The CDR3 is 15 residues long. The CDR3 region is CASSTGTGGWQPQHF. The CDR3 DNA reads TGTGCCAGCAGCACCGGGACAGGGGGCTGGCAGCCCCAGCATTTT.

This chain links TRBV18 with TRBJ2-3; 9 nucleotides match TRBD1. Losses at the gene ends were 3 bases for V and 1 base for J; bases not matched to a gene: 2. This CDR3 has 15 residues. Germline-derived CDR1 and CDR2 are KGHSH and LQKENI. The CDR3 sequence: CASSPGQGGTDTQYF. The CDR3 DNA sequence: TGTGCCAGCTCACCGGGACAGGGAGGCACAGATACGCAGTATTTT.

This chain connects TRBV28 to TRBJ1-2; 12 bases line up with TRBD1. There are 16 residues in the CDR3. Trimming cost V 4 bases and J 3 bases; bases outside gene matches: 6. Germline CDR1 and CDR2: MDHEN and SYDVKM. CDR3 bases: TGTGCCAGCAGTTCCCCGGGACAGGGGGCGGACTATGGCTACACCTTC. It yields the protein CASSSPGQGADYGYTF.

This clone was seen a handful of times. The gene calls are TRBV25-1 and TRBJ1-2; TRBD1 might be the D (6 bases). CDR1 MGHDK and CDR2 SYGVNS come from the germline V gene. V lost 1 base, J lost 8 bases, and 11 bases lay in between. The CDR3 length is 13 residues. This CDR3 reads CASSESGVWGYTF. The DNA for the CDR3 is TGTGCCAGCAGTGAATCAGGGGTTTGGGGCTACACCTTC.

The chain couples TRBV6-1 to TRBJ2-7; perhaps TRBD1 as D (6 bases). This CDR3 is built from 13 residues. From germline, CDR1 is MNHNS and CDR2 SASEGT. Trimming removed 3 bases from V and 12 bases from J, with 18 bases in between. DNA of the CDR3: TGTGCCAGCAGTGATGGGCCACAGGGCCGGTGGTACTTC. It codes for CASSDGPQGRWYF.

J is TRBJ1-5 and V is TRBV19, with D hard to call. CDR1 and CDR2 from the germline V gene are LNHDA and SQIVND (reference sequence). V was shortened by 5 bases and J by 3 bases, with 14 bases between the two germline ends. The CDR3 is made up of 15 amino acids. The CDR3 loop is CASSRPGRNNQPQHF. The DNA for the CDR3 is TGTGCCAGTAGTCGTCCAGGAAGAAACAATCAGCCCCAGCATTTT.

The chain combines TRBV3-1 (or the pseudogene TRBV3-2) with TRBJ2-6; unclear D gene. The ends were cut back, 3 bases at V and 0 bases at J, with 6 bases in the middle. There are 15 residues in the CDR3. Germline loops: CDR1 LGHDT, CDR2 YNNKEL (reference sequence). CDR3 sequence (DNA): TGTGCCAGCAGCCACCGAGCCTCTGGGGCCAACGTCCTGACTTTC. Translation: CASSHRASGANVLTF.

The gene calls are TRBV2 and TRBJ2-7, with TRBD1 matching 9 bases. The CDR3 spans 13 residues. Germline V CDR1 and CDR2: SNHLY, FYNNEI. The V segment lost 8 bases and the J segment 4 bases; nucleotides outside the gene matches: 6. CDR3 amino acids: CASAPQGAYEQYF. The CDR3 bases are TGTGCCAGCGCTCCACAGGGGGCGTACGAGCAGTACTTC.

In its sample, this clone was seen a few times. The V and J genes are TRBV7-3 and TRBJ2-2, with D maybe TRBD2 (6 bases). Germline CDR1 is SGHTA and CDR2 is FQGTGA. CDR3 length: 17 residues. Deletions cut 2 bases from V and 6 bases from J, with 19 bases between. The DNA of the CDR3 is TGTGCCAGCAGCTTAGGCGGTAGCGGCAGGGCAGCCGGGGAGCTGTTTTTT. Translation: CASSLGGSGRAAGELFF.

In nucleotides, the CDR3 is TGTGCCAGCAGTTACTCGCAAGGGGGCAGAGATACGCAGTATTTT. This gives the protein CASSYSQGGRDTQYF. V gene TRBV6-5 combines with J gene TRBJ2-3, with 7 bases matching TRBD1. V shed 0 bases and J 5 bases; nucleotides not matched to a gene: 5. This CDR3 region has 15 residues. Germline loops: CDR1 MNHEY, CDR2 SVGAGI.

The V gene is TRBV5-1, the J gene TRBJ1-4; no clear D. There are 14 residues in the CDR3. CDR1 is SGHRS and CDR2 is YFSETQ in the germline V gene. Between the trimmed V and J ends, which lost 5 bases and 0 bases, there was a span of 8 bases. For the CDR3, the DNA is TGCGCCAGCAGGCCCACTGCAACTAATGAAAAACTGTTTTTT. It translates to CASRPTATNEKLFF.